The next 18 T cell receptor beta chains were all read from a single sample in a study of T-cell memory formation after mild COVID-19 listed by TCRdb under 2021. Library construction relied on 5' RACE. Sequencing used an Illumina NovaSeq 6000. TCRdb handled the public reads itself, with Q25 trimming in fastp and clone calling in MiXCR, and kept productive beta chains. Every entry covers one CDR3 protein and lists the most common genes and DNA from its rows. The sample table shows 550,000 to 600,000 distinct CDR3 sequences, and 15% to 20% are seen once. The biggest ten clones account for about 8.1% of the sample. Sequencing was performed on PBMCs or a T cell subset sorted from them (not recorded which). These receptors were obtained from an adult woman who had mild COVID-19 (a few samples of this study predate the infection). The sample titles of this study are shuffled in the database, so cell type and time point are left out; the donor was told from shared clones.

This clonotype was found a few times. As DNA, the CDR3 is TGCAGTGCGAGGACGGCAACTAACTATGGCTACACCTTC. Translation: CSARTATNYGYTF. This sequence joins TRBV20-1 and TRBJ1-2; D unclear. This CDR3 region has 13 residues. Looked up from germline, CDR1 is DFQATT and CDR2 is SNEGSKA (reference sequence). The V end lost 6 bases, the J end lost 0 bases, and 11 bases lay between the germline ends.

The gene calls are TRBV7-9 and TRBJ1-2; D unresolved. V lost 5 bases and J lost 4, with 11 bases in between. The CDR3 consists of 13 residues. Germline V lookup: CDR1 SEHNR, CDR2 FQNEAQ (reference sequence). DNA for the CDR3: TGTGCCAGCAGCCCACCCTTAGGCTATGGCTACACCTTC. Residues: CASSPPLGYGYTF.

This clonotype was observed at least ten times. The J gene is TRBJ2-2, the V gene TRBV4-3, with 11 nucleotides matching TRBD2. With 3 bases clipped from V and 3 bases from J, the junction kept 3 bases outside the gene matches. The CDR3 has 16 residues. Germline CDR1 reads LGHNA; CDR2 reads YSLEER. The chain's CDR3 is CASSQGTSGDTGELFF. In DNA form, the CDR3 reads TGCGCCAGCAGCCAGGGGACTAGCGGTGACACCGGGGAGCTGTTTTTT.

A few counts support this clonotype. The chain carries TRBV12-3 or TRBV12-4 and TRBJ2-6; TRBD1 aligns across 8 bases. This CDR3 is built from 17 residues. V was clipped by 2 bases and J by 3 bases; unmatched bases: 6. The CDR3 sequence: CASSLSGGAFGANVLTF. CDR3 nucleotides: TGTGCCAGCAGTTTATCAGGGGGCGCGTTTGGGGCCAACGTCCTGACTTTC.

This chain joins TRBV7-9 and TRBJ1-2; perhaps TRBD1 as D (5 bases). The CDR3 is 14 amino acids. V lost 5 bases, J lost 3 bases, and 13 bases lay in between. CDR1 and CDR2 from the germline V gene are SEHNR and FQNEAQ (reference sequence). The CDR3 coding sequence is TGTGCCAGCAGCGCGAACAGGCGGGACTATGGCTACACCTTC. Protein: CASSANRRDYGYTF.

This sequence joins TRBV7-6 and TRBJ2-7; 9 nucleotides line up with TRBD1. V shed 0 bases and J 1 base; nucleotides not matched to a gene: 7. Germline-derived CDR1 and CDR2 are SGHVS and FNYEAQ. This CDR3 has 17 amino acids. CDR3 protein: CASSLARDREMSYEQYF. The CDR3 coding sequence is TGTGCCAGCAGCTTAGCCCGGGACAGGGAAATGTCCTACGAGCAGTACTTC.

This chain links TRBV7-3 with TRBJ1-1; 10 nucleotides line up with TRBD1. Trimming cost V 4 bases and J 1 base; bases outside gene matches: 0. Germline V gene sequence: CDR1 SGHTA, CDR2 FQGTGA. This CDR3 has 14 amino acids. CDR3 DNA: TGTGCCAGCAGCTGGGACAGGGGGAACACTGAAGCTTTCTTT. It codes for CASSWDRGNTEAFF.

This clonotype occurred a few times. This rearrangement joins TRBV3-1 to TRBJ2-1; 8 nucleotides match TRBD2. Trimming cost V 1 base and J 7 bases; bases outside gene matches: 9. Germline CDR1 is LGHDT and CDR2 is YNNKEL (reference sequence). The length of the CDR3 is 16 residues. The CDR3 reads CASSQGTGRAGNEQFF. The CDR3 DNA reads as TGTGCCAGCAGCCAAGGTACCGGGAGGGCCGGGAATGAGCAGTTCTTC.

The table lists this clonotype with many counts. The chain employs TRBV6-5 and TRBJ2-2; no reliable D call. The V end lost 0 bases, the J end lost 2 bases, and 4 bases lay between the germline ends. This CDR3 spans 14 amino acids. Looked up from germline, CDR1 is MNHEY and CDR2 is SVGAGI. CDR3 residues: CASSYSSNTGELFF. In DNA, the CDR3 is TGTGCCAGCAGTTACTCGTCCAACACCGGGGAGCTGTTTTTT.

This clonotype has just a few counts. The CDR3 is CASRAGTLSYEQYF. CDR3 DNA sequence: TGTGCCAGCAGGGCCGGGACACTCTCCTACGAGCAGTACTTC. The chain employs TRBV12-3 or TRBV12-4 and TRBJ2-7; D is possibly TRBD1 (6 bases). This CDR3 comprises 14 residues. The V end lost 6 bases, the J end lost 0 bases, and 12 bases lay between the germline ends.

V and J are TRBV7-6 and TRBJ1-4, with TRBD1 as a possible D gene (6 bases). In germline, CDR1 is SGHVS, CDR2 FNYEAQ. The V gene lost 4 bases and the J gene lost 13 bases, with 16 bases spanning the gap. The CDR3 covers 13 residues. Here the CDR3 reads CASSSSPGQILFF. The CDR3 DNA sequence: TGTGCCAGCAGCTCTTCCCCGGGACAAATACTGTTTTTT.

The J gene is TRBJ2-1, the V gene TRBV19; 10 positions agree with TRBD2. The CDR3 extends over 16 amino acids. CDR1 is LNHDA, CDR2 SQIVND, per germline (reference sequence). V dropped 6 bases and J dropped 7; count of bases not matched to a gene: 12. The CDR3 spells CASSPKLAGPENEQFF. For the CDR3, the DNA is TGTGCCAGTAGCCCGAAACTAGCGGGGCCGGAAAATGAGCAGTTCTTC.

This clonotype was counted between two and nine times. The V call is TRBV7-3, the J call TRBJ1-2; D call uncertain. Trimming took off 5 bases at V and 10 bases at J, with 17 bases between the two ends. Germline CDR1 SGHTA, CDR2 FQGTGA. The CDR3 is made up of 13 amino acids. This CDR3 is CASSKERLGAYTF. The CDR3 DNA is TGTGCCAGCAGCAAAGAACGTCTAGGAGCCTACACCTTC. The full variable domain, with the rest looked up from reference TRBV7-3 and TRBJ1-2, is GAGVSQTPSNKVTEKGKYVELRCDPISGHTALYWYRQSLGQGPEFLIYFQGTGAADDSGLPNDRFFAVRPEGSVSTLKIQRTERGDSAVYLCASSKERLGAYTFGSGTRLTVV.

The rearrangement links TRBV7-9 to TRBJ2-1, with 14 bases matching TRBD2. The CDR3 contains 16 residues. The germline V gene encodes CDR1 SEHNR and CDR2 FQNEAQ (reference sequence). The V and J ends lost 2 bases and 10 bases, in that order; junction bases with no gene match: 7. In nucleotides, the CDR3 is TGTGCCAGCAGCTTACCCCCTAGGACTAGCGGGAGGGAGCAGTTCTTC. Amino acid sequence: CASSLPPRTSGREQFF.

The chain uses TRBV27 and TRBJ2-2; D unclear. The length of the CDR3 is 15 residues. CDR1 MNHEY and CDR2 SMNVEV come from the germline V gene (reference sequence). The V end lost 4 bases, the J end lost 6 bases, and 15 bases lay between the germline ends. DNA for the CDR3: TGTGCCAGCAGTTCTCGCTCCATGGGCTCCGGGGAGCTGTTTTTT. Translated, it gives CASSSRSMGSGELFF.

V and J are TRBV5-1 and TRBJ2-1; 13 bases line up with TRBD2. Germline V CDR1 and CDR2: SGHRS, YFSETQ. The CDR3 covers 15 residues. Trimming removed 4 bases from V and 8 bases from J; junction bases left unmatched: 6. In DNA, the CDR3 is TGCGCCAGCAGCCGGACTAGCGGGAGTGAATATGAGCAGTTCTTC. Its protein is CASSRTSGSEYEQFF.

This clonotype was detected many times. This sequence joins TRBV9 and TRBJ2-5, with a tentative D call TRBD2 (5 bases). V lost 0 bases to trimming and J lost 2 bases, with 5 bases between them. There are 13 residues in the CDR3. Per the germline V gene, CDR1 is SGDLS and CDR2 is YYNGEE. As DNA, the CDR3 is TGTGCCAGCAGCGTAGGAGGGCAAGAGACCCAGTACTTC. Translated, it gives CASSVGGQETQYF.

This chain uses TRBV4-1 with TRBJ1-2, with D tentatively TRBD1 (5 bases). V was cut by 4 bases and J by 1 base, with 13 bases left in between. The germline gives CDR1 MGHRA, CDR2 YSYEKL. CDR3 length: 15 residues. CDR3: CASSPLTGVNYGYTF. In nucleotides, the CDR3 is TGCGCCAGCAGCCCCCTAACAGGAGTTAACTATGGCTACACCTTC.